This T cell receptor (beta chain) derives from a study of T cell responses to AZD1222 COVID-19 vaccine (dated by TCRdb to 2020 to 2022). With respect to the entire study: TCR sequencing covered more than 230 trial participants: around 210 given two doses of AZD1222 and around 26 given two doses of MenACWY control vaccine. Trial participants were enrolled into age subgroups of 18-55, 56-69 and 70-plus years, which contained 148, 28 and 57 TCR-sequenced participants, respectively. General study outcomes and caveats: A significant rise in spike-specific TCR breadth and depth was observed after two AZD1222 doses relative to day 0 and relative to MenACWY recipients. The 56-69-year group was small, and its depth increase did not reach significance, likely because of low power. Conclusions about previously exposed vaccinees are limited because only six or seven AZD1222 recipients were SARS-CoV-2 seropositive at baseline. Epitopes outside the regions mutated in the B.1.351 and B.1.1.7 variants were reportedly recognized by nearly half of the unique spike-specific TCRs. Participants were mostly white British, with more females than males. The authors suggested clonal diversity may have been underestimated. Because no day 14 peak-response samples were available, the repertoires could be characterized only after the peak T cell response. Vaccine-associated CD4 TCRs spanned the whole spike protein, with dominant responses in regions 160-218 and 743-854.

Germline trimming: 4 bases from V, 2 bases from J; junction bases outside gene matches: 3. The CDR3 spans 16 residues, from the cysteine through the phenylalanine. The only DNA kept is the CDR3, 48 bases in frame from the first base. The germline V gene (reference sequence) provides CDR1 LNHDA and CDR2 SQIVND. The CDR3 regions of human TCRbeta chains were subjected to immunosequencing. Per the source publication's procedure: Repertoire TCRs were checked for matches against a reference library of SARS-CoV-2-specific TCRs that had been generated using the MIRA antigen-specificity platform. Breadth was defined as the fraction of unique TCRs that were SARS-CoV-2-associated. Depth was defined as the fraction of total T cells that were SARS-CoV-2-associated. Using the MIRA data, each spike-specific TCR was mapped to the spike region that the TCR reacts to and placed in a CD4 or CD8 class. Log10-transformed breadth and depth values were compared by one-way ANOVA with Sidak's multiple comparisons tests. Drawn from immuneACCESS, this table holds only the in-frame rearrangements with V and J called that TCRdb kept. Clones are partly lost; checked studies trace under half to an unresolved V gene and leave the rest unexplained. V, J and clone size reflect that table, while D and trimming were determined from the DNA. The sample records fewer than 130,000 clones, about 87% of which are singletons. The top ten hold about 15% of the sample.

A word on this clone: The target of this receptor is not known. One base away there is no much larger clone; base qualities are not given.

The time point label here, explained by the study, means: about 28 days (+/-7) after the second vaccine dose. AZD1222 recipients whose second dose came at about 4 weeks and those whose second dose came at about 12 weeks were combined into one group, since spike-specific TCR depth and breadth did not differ between the two schedules. The vaccinee samples were drawn from two UK trials, COV001 and COV002, one of which was a single-blind randomized controlled phase 2/3 trial testing AZD1222 (ChAdOx1 nCoV-19) in healthy adults. For TCRbeta chain sequencing, PBMC samples from trial participants were taken at day 0 and at day 28 after the second dose.

This clonotype was obtained from an adult who received the AZD1222 COVID-19 vaccine. Material: peripheral blood, obtained 28 days after the second AZD1222 dose. The chain is encoded by TRBV19 joined to TRBJ2-3; 13 central nucleotides agree with TRBD2. The sequence in DNA is TGTGCCAGTAGTACCGGACTAGCGGGAGCCACAGATACGCAGTATTTT. It is translated as CASSTGLAGATDTQYF.